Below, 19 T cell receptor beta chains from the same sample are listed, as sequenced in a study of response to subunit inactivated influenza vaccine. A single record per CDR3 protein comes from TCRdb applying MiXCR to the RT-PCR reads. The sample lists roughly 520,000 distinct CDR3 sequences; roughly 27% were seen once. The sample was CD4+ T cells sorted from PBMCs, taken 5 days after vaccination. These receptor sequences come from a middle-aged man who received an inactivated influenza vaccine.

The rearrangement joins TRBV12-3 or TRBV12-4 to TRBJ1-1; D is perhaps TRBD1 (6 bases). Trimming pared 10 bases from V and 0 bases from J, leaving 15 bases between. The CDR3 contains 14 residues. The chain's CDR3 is CANLRTALNTEAFF. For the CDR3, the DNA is TGTGCCAACCTAAGGACAGCACTGAACACTGAAGCTTTCTTT.

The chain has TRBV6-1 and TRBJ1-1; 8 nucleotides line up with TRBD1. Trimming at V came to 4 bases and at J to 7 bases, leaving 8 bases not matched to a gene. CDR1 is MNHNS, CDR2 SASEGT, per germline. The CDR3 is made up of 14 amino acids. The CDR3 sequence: CASSAQGATREAFF. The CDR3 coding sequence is TGTGCCAGCAGTGCGCAGGGGGCGACCCGTGAAGCTTTCTTT.

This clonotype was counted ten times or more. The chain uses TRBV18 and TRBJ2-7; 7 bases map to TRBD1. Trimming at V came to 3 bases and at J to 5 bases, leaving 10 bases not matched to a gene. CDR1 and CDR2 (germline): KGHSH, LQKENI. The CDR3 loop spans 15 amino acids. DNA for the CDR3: TGTGCCAGCTCACCCGGACAGGCCCTTAGGAACGAGCAGTACTTC. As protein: CASSPGQALRNEQYF.

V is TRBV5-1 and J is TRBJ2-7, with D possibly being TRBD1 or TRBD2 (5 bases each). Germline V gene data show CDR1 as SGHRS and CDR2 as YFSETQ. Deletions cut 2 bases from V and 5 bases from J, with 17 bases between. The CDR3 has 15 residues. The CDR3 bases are TGCGCCAGCAGCTTCCGGGACCAATTTACCCACGAGCAGTACTTC. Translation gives CASSFRDQFTHEQYF.

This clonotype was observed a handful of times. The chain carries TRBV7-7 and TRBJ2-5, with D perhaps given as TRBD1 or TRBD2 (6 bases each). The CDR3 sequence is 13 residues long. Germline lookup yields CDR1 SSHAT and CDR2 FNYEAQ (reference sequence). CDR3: CASGRTAQETQYF. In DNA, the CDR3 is TGTGCTAGCGGTCGGACAGCTCAAGAGACCCAGTACTTC.

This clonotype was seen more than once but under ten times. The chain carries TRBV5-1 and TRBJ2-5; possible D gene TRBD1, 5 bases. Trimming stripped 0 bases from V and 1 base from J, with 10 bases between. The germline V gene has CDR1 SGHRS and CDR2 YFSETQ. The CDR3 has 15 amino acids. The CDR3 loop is CASSLGWGSQETQYF. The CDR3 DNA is TGCGCCAGCAGCTTGGGATGGGGCTCCCAAGAGACCCAGTACTTC.

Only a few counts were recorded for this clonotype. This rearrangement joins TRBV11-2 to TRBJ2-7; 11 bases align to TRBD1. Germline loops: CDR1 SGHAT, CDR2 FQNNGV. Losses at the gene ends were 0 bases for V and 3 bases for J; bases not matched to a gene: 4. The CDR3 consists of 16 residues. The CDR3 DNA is TGTGCCAGCAGCTTAGACGCGGGACAGGGGGTCTACGAGCAGTACTTC. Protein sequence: CASSLDAGQGVYEQYF.

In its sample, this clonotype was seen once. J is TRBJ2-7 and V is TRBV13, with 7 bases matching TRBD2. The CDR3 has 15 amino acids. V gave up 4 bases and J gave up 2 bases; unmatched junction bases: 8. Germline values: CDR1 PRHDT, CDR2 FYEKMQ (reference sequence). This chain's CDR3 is CASSSHGGSTYEQYF. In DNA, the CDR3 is TGTGCCAGCAGCTCACACGGGGGGTCAACCTACGAGCAGTACTTC. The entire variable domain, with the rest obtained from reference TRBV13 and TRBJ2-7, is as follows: AAGVIQSPRHLIKEKRETATLKCYPIPRHDTVYWYQQGPGQDPQFLISFYEKMQSDKGSIPDRFSAQQFSDYHSELNMSSLELGDSALYFCASSSHGGSTYEQYFGPGTRLTVT.

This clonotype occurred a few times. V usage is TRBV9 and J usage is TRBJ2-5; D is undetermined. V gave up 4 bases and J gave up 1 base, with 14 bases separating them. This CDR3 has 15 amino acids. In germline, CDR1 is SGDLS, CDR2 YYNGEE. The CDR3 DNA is TGTGCCAGCAGCACCACCCCGGACCGCCAAGAGACCCAGTACTTC. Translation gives CASSTTPDRQETQYF.

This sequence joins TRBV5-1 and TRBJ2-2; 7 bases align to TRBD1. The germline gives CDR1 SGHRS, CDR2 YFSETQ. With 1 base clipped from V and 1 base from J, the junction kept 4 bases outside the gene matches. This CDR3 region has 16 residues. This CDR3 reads CASSLSGTENTGELFF. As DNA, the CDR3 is TGCGCCAGCAGCTTGTCGGGGACAGAGAACACCGGGGAGCTGTTTTTT.

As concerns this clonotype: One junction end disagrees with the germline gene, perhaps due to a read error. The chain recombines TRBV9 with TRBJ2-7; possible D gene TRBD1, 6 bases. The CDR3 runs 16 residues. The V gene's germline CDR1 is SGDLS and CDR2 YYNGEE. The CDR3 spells CASSVGSGTTDYGQYF. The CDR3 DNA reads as TGTGCCAGCAGCGTAGGATCTGGGACAACCGACTACGGGCAGTACTTC.

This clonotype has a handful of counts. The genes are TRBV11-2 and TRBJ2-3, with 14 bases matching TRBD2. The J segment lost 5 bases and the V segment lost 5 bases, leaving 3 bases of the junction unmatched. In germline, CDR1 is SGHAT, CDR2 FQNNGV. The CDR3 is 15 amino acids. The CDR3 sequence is CASSTGTSGRDTQYF. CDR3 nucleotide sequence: TGTGCCAGCAGCACCGGGACTAGCGGGAGAGATACGCAGTATTTT.

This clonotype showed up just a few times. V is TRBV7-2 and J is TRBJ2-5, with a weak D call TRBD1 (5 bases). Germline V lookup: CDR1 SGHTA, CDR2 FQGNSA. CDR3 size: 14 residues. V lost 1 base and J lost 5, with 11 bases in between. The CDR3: CASSLGGPRETQYF. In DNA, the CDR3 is TGTGCCAGCAGCTTAGGGGGCCCACGTGAGACCCAGTACTTC.

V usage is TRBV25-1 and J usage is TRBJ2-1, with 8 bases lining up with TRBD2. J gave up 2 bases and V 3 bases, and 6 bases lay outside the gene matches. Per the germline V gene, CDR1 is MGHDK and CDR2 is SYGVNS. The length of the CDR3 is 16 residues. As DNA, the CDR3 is TGTGCCAGCAGTGACCCTACTAGCGGAACCTACAATGAGCAGTTCTTC. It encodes CASSDPTSGTYNEQFF.

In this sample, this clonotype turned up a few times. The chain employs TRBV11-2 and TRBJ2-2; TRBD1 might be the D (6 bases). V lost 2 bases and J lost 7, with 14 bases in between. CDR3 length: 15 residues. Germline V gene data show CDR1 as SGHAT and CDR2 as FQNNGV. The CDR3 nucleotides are TGTGCCAGCAGCTTAACGATACAGGGTGGCGGGGAGCTGTTTTTT. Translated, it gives CASSLTIQGGGELFF.

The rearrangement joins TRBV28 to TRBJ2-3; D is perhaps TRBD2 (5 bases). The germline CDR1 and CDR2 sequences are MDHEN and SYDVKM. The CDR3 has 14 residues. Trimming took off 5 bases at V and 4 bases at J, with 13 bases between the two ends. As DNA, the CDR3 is TGTGCCAGCAGTCTCCCGGACTTGGCAGATACGCAGTATTTT. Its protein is CASSLPDLADTQYF.

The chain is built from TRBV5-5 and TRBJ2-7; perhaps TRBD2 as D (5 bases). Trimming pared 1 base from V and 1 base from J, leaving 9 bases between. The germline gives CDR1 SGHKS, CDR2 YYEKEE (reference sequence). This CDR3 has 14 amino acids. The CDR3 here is CASSLIGKSYEQYF. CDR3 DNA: TGTGCCAGCAGCTTGATCGGGAAGTCCTACGAGCAGTACTTC.

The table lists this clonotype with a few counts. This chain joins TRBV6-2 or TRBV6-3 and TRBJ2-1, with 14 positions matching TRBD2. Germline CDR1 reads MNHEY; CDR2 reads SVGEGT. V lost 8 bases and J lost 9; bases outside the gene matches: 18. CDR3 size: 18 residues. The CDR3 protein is CASAEILRGLAGVSEQFF. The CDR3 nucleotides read TGTGCCAGCGCGGAGATCCTGCGGGGACTAGCGGGGGTCAGTGAGCAGTTCTTC.

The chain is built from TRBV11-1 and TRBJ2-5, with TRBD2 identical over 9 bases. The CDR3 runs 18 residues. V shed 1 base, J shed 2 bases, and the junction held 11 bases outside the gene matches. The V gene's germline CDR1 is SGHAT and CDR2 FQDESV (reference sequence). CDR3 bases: TGTGCCAGCAGCTTAGGGGCTGATAGCGGGAGCTATCAAGAGACCCAGTACTTC. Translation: CASSLGADSGSYQETQYF.